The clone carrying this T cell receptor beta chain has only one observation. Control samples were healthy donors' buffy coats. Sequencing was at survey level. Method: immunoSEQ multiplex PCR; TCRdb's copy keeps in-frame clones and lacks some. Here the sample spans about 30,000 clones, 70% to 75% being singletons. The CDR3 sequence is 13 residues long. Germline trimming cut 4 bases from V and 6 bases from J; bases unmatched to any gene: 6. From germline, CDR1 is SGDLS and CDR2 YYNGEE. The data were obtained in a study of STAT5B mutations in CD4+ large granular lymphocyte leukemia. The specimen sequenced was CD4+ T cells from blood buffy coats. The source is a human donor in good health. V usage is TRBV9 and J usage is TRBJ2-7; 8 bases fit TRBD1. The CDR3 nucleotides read TGTGCCAGCAGCTCACGGACAGGGAGCGAGCAGTACTTC. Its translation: CASSSRTGSEQYF.